A selection of T cell receptor beta chains follows, all from one sample in a study of cytomegalovirus exposure and HLA in healthy donors. Assay: immunoSEQ multiplex PCR; the TCRdb copy retains only in-frame clones and omits some. The sample consists of 250,000 to 350,000 clones, 70% to 90% of them appearing once. Sequenced: PBMCs. These receptors all come from a man aged 40-49 years in good health and CMV-seropositive. Both conserved end residues are part of each CDR3. Each record gives: V gene, CDR3 length, J gene, clone size, CDR3 protein. Size tells how often a clone was seen (once, few, many) or the class of an expanded clone, and some rows leave it out.

v_gene: TRBV6-6
len: 15
j_gene: TRBJ2-2
abundance: .
CDR3aa: CASSSWTTSTGELFF

v_gene: TRBV13
len: 16
j_gene: TRBJ2-1
abundance: .
CDR3aa: CASSLGLAGVKVEQFF

v_gene: TRBV9
len: 19
j_gene: TRBJ2-2
abundance: .
CDR3aa: CASSVTTSGIASNTGELFF

v_gene: TRBV18
len: 15
j_gene: TRBJ1-1
abundance: .
CDR3aa: CASSPLVTRGTEAFF

v_gene: TRBV4-1
len: 19
j_gene: TRBJ2-3
abundance: once
CDR3aa: CASSRRLAGGEGGTDTQYF

v_gene: TRBV28
len: 15
j_gene: TRBJ2-7
abundance: .
CDR3aa: CASSLRLGGLGEQYF

v_gene: TRBV10-3
len: 15
j_gene: TRBJ2-3
abundance: .
CDR3aa: CAISDGTGVADTQYF

v_gene: TRBV7-2
len: 17
j_gene: TRBJ2-3
abundance: .
CDR3aa: CASSFLRGRGYTDTQYF

v_gene: TRBV30
len: 14
j_gene: TRBJ1-1
abundance: .
CDR3aa: CAWSRQDLNTEAFF

v_gene: TRBV2
len: 17
j_gene: TRBJ2-6
abundance: .
CDR3aa: CASRRTGAGSGANVLTF

v_gene: TRBV7-6
len: 13
j_gene: TRBJ2-1
abundance: .
CDR3aa: CASSLMAGHEQFF

v_gene: TRBV27
len: 14
j_gene: TRBJ1-5
abundance: .
CDR3aa: CASSLSSYDQPQHF

v_gene: TRBV10-3
len: 14
j_gene: TRBJ2-7
abundance: .
CDR3aa: CATVTGGNSYEQYF

v_gene: TRBV5-1
len: 17
j_gene: TRBJ1-3
abundance: .
CDR3aa: CASSLGSGGSSGNTIYF

v_gene: TRBV9
len: 16
j_gene: TRBJ2-3
abundance: .
CDR3aa: CASSVGSSGRQDTQYF

v_gene: TRBV28
len: 16
j_gene: TRBJ2-1
abundance: .
CDR3aa: CASSPSLAGSYNEQFF

v_gene: TRBV28
len: 15
j_gene: TRBJ1-4
abundance: .
CDR3aa: CASSPGSLLNEKLFF

v_gene: TRBV18
len: 15
j_gene: TRBJ2-2
abundance: .
CDR3aa: CASSDRGRATGELFF

v_gene: TRBV29-1
len: 11
j_gene: TRBJ1-1
abundance: few
CDR3aa: CSLRQGAEAFF

v_gene: TRBV19
len: 13
j_gene: TRBJ2-7
abundance: .
CDR3aa: CASSPAGFYEQYF

v_gene: TRBV18
len: 15
j_gene: TRBJ2-7
abundance: .
CDR3aa: CASSPRDKYPYEQYF

v_gene: TRBV6-1
len: 13
j_gene: TRBJ1-2
abundance: .
CDR3aa: CASIGQGRYGSTF

v_gene: TRBV21-1
len: 17
j_gene: TRBJ2-4
abundance: once
CDR3aa: CASSKGNRIKAKNIQYF

v_gene: TRBV28
len: 16
j_gene: TRBJ1-2
abundance: .
CDR3aa: CASEHGTGSGNYGYTF

v_gene: TRBV18
len: 15
j_gene: TRBJ2-1
abundance: once
CDR3aa: CASSPGTSAYNEQFF

v_gene: TRBV6-5
len: 12
j_gene: TRBJ2-2
abundance: .
CDR3aa: CATWRATGELFF

v_gene: TRBV19
len: 14
j_gene: TRBJ1-1
abundance: .
CDR3aa: CASSMGAQGTEAFF

v_gene: TRBV9
len: 12
j_gene: TRBJ2-1
abundance: few
CDR3aa: CASSVDGNEQFF

v_gene: TRBV2
len: 15
j_gene: TRBJ2-1
abundance: .
CDR3aa: CASSGGGEIHNEQFF

v_gene: TRBV7-2
len: 14
j_gene: TRBJ1-5
abundance: .
CDR3aa: CASSLSHTNQPQHF

v_gene: TRBV10-1
len: 16
j_gene: TRBJ1-1
abundance: .
CDR3aa: CASSQPPPYRNTEAFF

v_gene: TRBV29-1
len: 16
j_gene: TRBJ2-1
abundance: once
CDR3aa: CSVEDRGRGLYNEQFF

v_gene: TRBV7-2
len: 13
j_gene: TRBJ2-5
abundance: .
CDR3aa: CASSRRTRETQYF

v_gene: TRBV11-2
len: 16
j_gene: TRBJ2-3
abundance: once
CDR3aa: CASSLPRTSGADTQYF

v_gene: TRBV5-6
len: 18
j_gene: TRBJ2-1
abundance: .
CDR3aa: CASSLPTTGTSGSNEQFF

v_gene: TRBV14
len: 15
j_gene: TRBJ2-3
abundance: .
CDR3aa: CASSQGQSSTDTQYF

v_gene: TRBV18
len: 17
j_gene: TRBJ2-1
abundance: .
CDR3aa: CASSPRGLAGSYNEQFF

v_gene: TRBV27
len: 14
j_gene: TRBJ2-7
abundance: .
CDR3aa: CASSLLAGNYEQYF

v_gene: TRBV19
len: 13
j_gene: TRBJ1-3
abundance: .
CDR3aa: CASGRVSGNTIYF

v_gene: TRBV5-1
len: 14
j_gene: TRBJ2-7
abundance: .
CDR3aa: CASSWGGGNYEQYF

v_gene: TRBV7-9
len: 17
j_gene: TRBJ2-7
abundance: .
CDR3aa: CASRHLSRTGELDEQYF

v_gene: TRBV4-2
len: 15
j_gene: TRBJ1-1
abundance: .
CDR3aa: CASSQESASGAEAFF

v_gene: TRBV4-2
len: 17
j_gene: TRBJ2-1
abundance: .
CDR3aa: CASSQPGLAGELNEQFF

v_gene: TRBV9
len: 13
j_gene: TRBJ1-5
abundance: .
CDR3aa: CASSDSGHQPQHF

v_gene: TRBV6-4
len: 15
j_gene: TRBJ2-5
abundance: .
CDR3aa: CASSEGSGGQETQYF

v_gene: TRBV28
len: 15
j_gene: TRBJ2-4
abundance: .
CDR3aa: CASSVTGGEENIQYF

v_gene: TRBV5-1
len: 15
j_gene: TRBJ2-7
abundance: .
CDR3aa: CASSLMTSGTYEQYF

v_gene: TRBV9
len: 15
j_gene: TRBJ1-4
abundance: .
CDR3aa: CASSVDMATNEKLFF

v_gene: TRBV11-3
len: 15
j_gene: TRBJ2-7
abundance: once
CDR3aa: CASSLGTGFSYEQYF